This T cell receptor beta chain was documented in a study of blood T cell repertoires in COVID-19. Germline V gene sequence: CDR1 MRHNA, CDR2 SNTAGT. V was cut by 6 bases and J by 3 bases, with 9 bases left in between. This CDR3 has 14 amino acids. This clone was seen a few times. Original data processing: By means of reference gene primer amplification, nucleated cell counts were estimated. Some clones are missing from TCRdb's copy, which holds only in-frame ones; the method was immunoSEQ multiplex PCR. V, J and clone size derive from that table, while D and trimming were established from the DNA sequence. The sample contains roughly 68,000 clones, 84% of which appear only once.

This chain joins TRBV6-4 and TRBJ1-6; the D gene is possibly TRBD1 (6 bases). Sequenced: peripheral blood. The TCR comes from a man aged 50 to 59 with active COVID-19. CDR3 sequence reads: CASSTTGYNSPLHF. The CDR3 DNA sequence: TGTGCCAGCAGCACGACAGGCTATAATTCACCCCTCCACTTT.